Below are 9 T cell receptor beta chains sequenced from a single sample in a study of blood T cell dynamics during melanoma immunotherapy. TCRdb's copy holds only in-frame clones and misses some; the assay was immunoSEQ multiplex PCR. The sample records approximately 9,600 clones, about 89% being singletons. Time point described: pre-treatment baseline. Sample: blood, taken from a patient treated with checkpoint blockade. The receptor set was obtained from a human donor with melanoma.

This clone was observed a single time. The DNA for the CDR3 is TGTGCCAGCAGCTTGGGACAGGGCAATGAGCAGTACTTC. Translation gives CASSLGQGNEQYF. This chain uses TRBV5-4 with TRBJ2-7, with TRBD1 identical over 7 bases. Looked up from germline, CDR1 is SGHNT and CDR2 is YYREEE (reference sequence). This CDR3 comprises 13 residues. The ends lost 0 bases at V and 7 bases at J; junction bases unmatched: 4.

This rearrangement joins TRBV28 to TRBJ2-1; unclear D gene. The length of the CDR3 is 13 residues. Per the germline V gene, CDR1 is MDHEN and CDR2 is SYDVKM. V shed 6 bases and J shed 4 bases, with 10 bases lying between them. Here the CDR3 DNA reads TGTGCCAGCAGAGGGCCTGGATACAATGAGCAGTTCTTC. It is translated as CASRGPGYNEQFF.

This chain joins TRBV7-2 and TRBJ2-7; D possibly corresponds to TRBD2 (6 bases). The germline V gene has CDR1 SGHTA and CDR2 FQGNSA. The V end was cut by 0 bases, the J end by 2 bases, with 8 bases between. This CDR3 contains 14 residues. CDR3 DNA sequence: TGTGCCAGCAGCTTAGCGGGAGGTCCCTACGAGCAGTACTTC. Protein: CASSLAGGPYEQYF.

The chain joins TRBV30 to TRBJ2-2, with a tentative D call TRBD2 (6 bases). V was shortened by 3 bases and J by 3 bases, with 14 bases between the two germline ends. The CDR3 length is 15 residues. The germline CDR1 and CDR2 sequences are GTSNPN and SVGIG (reference sequence). DNA for the CDR3: TGTGCCTGGAGCCGGAGGGGCCTAGACACCGGGGAGCTGTTTTTT. It codes for CAWSRRGLDTGELFF.

The gene calls are TRBV5-1 and TRBJ1-3; D is unresolved. CDR1 SGHRS and CDR2 YFSETQ come from the germline V gene. The V gene lost 0 bases and the J gene lost 2 bases, with 12 bases spanning the gap. The length of the CDR3 is 16 residues. CDR3 protein: CASSLDSWGTGNTIYF. As DNA, the CDR3 is TGCGCCAGCAGCTTGGATTCTTGGGGAACTGGAAACACCATATATTTT. The variable domain in full, completed from reference TRBV5-1 and TRBJ1-3, reads KAGVTQTPRYLIKTRGQQVTLSCSPISGHRSVSWYQQTPGQGLQFLFEYFSETQRNKGNFPGRFSGRQFSNSRSEMNVSTLELGDSALYLCASSLDSWGTGNTIYFGEGSWLTVV.

This chain connects TRBV5-1 to TRBJ2-2; 7 nucleotides line up with TRBD1. CDR1 is SGHRS, CDR2 YFSETQ, per germline. CDR3 length equals 17 residues. Trimming cost V 4 bases and J 0 bases; bases outside gene matches: 9. Written as DNA, the CDR3 is TGCGCCAGCAGCCAACGTTGGGACAGCGCGAACACCGGGGAGCTGTTTTTT. Protein: CASSQRWDSANTGELFF.

This clone was observed a few times. The CDR3: CASSSGRAGQPQHF. The CDR3 DNA is TGTGCCAGCAGCTCGGGAAGGGCGGGTCAGCCCCAGCATTTT. This rearrangement joins TRBV7-2 to TRBJ1-5; no firm D call. The CDR3 has 14 amino acids. V lost 4 bases and J 6 bases, leaving 13 bases between the germline ends. CDR1 and CDR2 from the germline V gene are SGHTA and FQGNSA.

V is TRBV11-2 and J is TRBJ2-5; D is unresolved. Germline-derived CDR1 and CDR2 are SGHAT and FQNNGV. Between the trimmed V and J ends, which lost 1 base and 5 bases, there was a span of 11 bases. The CDR3 length is 14 residues. CDR3 sequence (DNA): TGTGCCAGCAGCTTAGGCCAGCTCTGGGAGACCCAGTACTTC. Encoded protein: CASSLGQLWETQYF.

CDR3 DNA: TGCGCCAGCAGCTTGGAAAGAAGGTCTCGCGGCTACACCTTC. This gives the protein CASSLERRSRGYTF. The chain joins TRBV5-1 to TRBJ1-2; D unclear. The V gene lost 0 bases and the J gene lost 8 bases, with 14 bases spanning the gap. Per germline, CDR1 SGHRS and CDR2 YFSETQ. There are 14 residues in the CDR3.